These 25 T cell receptor beta chains originate from one sample sequenced in a study of regulatory T cells in long-lasting Graves disease. Construction of the TCR beta libraries employed iRepertoire HTBI primers in conjunction with Arm-PCR of CDR3 regions. In TCRdb, the multiplex PCR reads were re-called with MiXCR into one record per CDR3 protein. The sample holds under 500,000 distinct CDR3 sequences, around 21% seen once. The time point: persistent/refractory GD, antithyroid drugs over 5 years with positive TRAb. PBMC-derived RNA was used for the TCR library. Sequenced here: peripheral blood mononuclear cells (PBMCs), sampled when the disease was refractory, from a patient treated with antithyroid drugs. The receptor set was obtained from a female donor with Graves disease.

The chain is built from TRBV12-3 or TRBV12-4 and TRBJ2-2; weak D call: TRBD2 (5 bases). Trimming took off 4 bases at V and 3 bases at J, with 27 bases between the two ends. The CDR3 has 20 amino acids. In nucleotides, the CDR3 is TGTGCCAGCAGTTACTCGATCGCGCTAGGCCAACCACTAGACACCGGGGAGCTGTTTTTT. It encodes CASSYSIALGQPLDTGELFF.

This clonotype was counted many times. The chain uses TRBV4-1 and TRBJ1-1; D is unclear. This CDR3 comprises 13 residues. Looked up from germline, CDR1 is MGHRA and CDR2 is YSYEKL. Between the trimmed V and J ends, which lost 0 bases and 6 bases, there was a span of 8 bases. CDR3 in amino acids: CASSQEARPEAFF. The CDR3 nucleotides are TGCGCCAGCAGCCAAGAAGCTCGGCCTGAAGCTTTCTTT.

This clonotype showed up many times. The chain has TRBV29-1 and TRBJ2-7; tentative D call: TRBD1 (5 bases). The CDR3 loop spans 12 amino acids. V was clipped by 3 bases and J by 4 bases, with 10 bases between them. Germline assignment: CDR1 SQVTM and CDR2 ANQGSEA. In nucleotides, the CDR3 is TGCAGCGTTGATACAGGCGGATACGAGCAGTACTTC. Residues: CSVDTGGYEQYF.

About this clonotype itself: Since the CDR3 does not end with the conserved phenylalanine or tryptophan, this likely comes from a read error. The genes are TRBV5-1 and TRBJ1-1; 11 bases are shared with TRBD1. The germline gives CDR1 SGHRS, CDR2 YFSETQ. The CDR3 sequence is 15 residues long. V lost 0 bases and J lost 5; bases outside the gene matches: 3. CDR3 amino acids: CASSLEGQGGTEAFL. The CDR3 DNA sequence: TGCGCCAGCAGCTTGGAGGGACAGGGGGGGACTGAAGCTTTCCTT.

Regarding this clonotype: Just one base apart from a much larger clone, this may be a read error. The chain links TRBV24-1 to TRBJ1-5, with 8 bases that match TRBD1. Germline CDR1 KGHDR, CDR2 SFDVKD. There are 14 residues in the CDR3. CDR3 loop: CATSGARGPQPRHF. In DNA form, the CDR3 reads TGTGCCACCAGTGGGGCCAGGGGGCCTCAGCCCCGGCATTTT.

This clonotype was observed a few times. The rearrangement uses TRBV4-2 and TRBJ2-7; the D gene is possibly TRBD1 (5 bases). Trimming cost V 2 bases and J 0 bases, with 14 bases left between them. CDR1 and CDR2 (germline): LGHNA, YNFKEQ. There are 16 residues in the CDR3. The CDR3 sequence is CASSQWEGASSYEQYF. The CDR3 DNA follows: TGTGCCAGCAGCCAATGGGAAGGGGCTAGCTCCTACGAGCAGTACTTC.

This clonotype has more than one count but fewer than ten. This chain links TRBV7-9 with TRBJ2-1; 7 bases agree with TRBD2. The CDR3 runs to 12 residues. Per the germline V gene, CDR1 is SEHNR and CDR2 is FQNEAQ (reference sequence). J was trimmed by 9 bases and V by 7 bases; bases with no gene match: 6. The CDR3 DNA reads TGTGCCAGCACAGGGCGGGAGAGTGAGCAGTTCTTC. It encodes CASTGRESEQFF.

V and J are TRBV10-3 and TRBJ2-7; D assignment may be TRBD1 or TRBD2 (6 bases each). V lost 3 bases to trimming and J lost 5 bases, with 17 bases between them. The CDR3 loop spans 15 amino acids. The germline V gene has CDR1 ENHRY and CDR2 SYGVKD. In DNA, the CDR3 is TGTGCCATCAGTGACTCGGCCGGGGGCCGTAACGAGCAGTACTTC. Protein: CAISDSAGGRNEQYF.

This clonotype was seen ten or more times. CDR3 amino acids: CASSPIDIMNTEAFF. The DNA for the CDR3 is TGTGCCAGCAGCCCAATAGACATCATGAACACTGAAGCTTTCTTT. The rearrangement joins TRBV16 to TRBJ1-1; D not certain. There are 15 residues in the CDR3. CDR1 KGHSY and CDR2 FQNENV come from the germline V gene. V lost 4 bases, J lost 0 bases, and 12 bases lay in between.

Regarding this clonotype: This may stem from a read error, because a much larger clone lies one nucleotide away. The chain couples TRBV6-2 or TRBV6-3 to TRBJ2-7, with 8 bases that match TRBD2. CDR3 length: 14 residues. With 6 bases clipped from V and 4 bases from J, the junction kept 8 bases outside the gene matches. Per germline, CDR1 MNHEY and CDR2 SVGEGT. CDR3 sequence: CASRPPAGEYEQYF. CDR3 bases: TGTGCCAGCAGACCCCCAGCGGGGGAGTACGAGCAGTACTTC.

This clonotype was seen at least ten times. V and J are TRBV27 and TRBJ2-7; D may be TRBD2 (6 bases). Trimming stripped 4 bases from V and 1 base from J, with 11 bases between. Germline assignment: CDR1 MNHEY and CDR2 SMNVEV (reference sequence). The CDR3 has 14 residues. As DNA, the CDR3 is TGTGCCAGCAGTTCAAGACTAGTATCCTACGAGCAGTACTTC. Translating it yields CASSSRLVSYEQYF.

In the case of this clonotype: The conserved phenylalanine or tryptophan normally closing the CDR3 is absent here, so this likely arose from a read error. The rearrangement links TRBV25-1 to TRBJ1-2; 8 positions match TRBD1. This CDR3 has 15 residues. J lost 5 bases, V lost 3 bases, and 8 bases had no gene match. Germline loops: CDR1 MGHDK, CDR2 SYGVNS. CDR3 in amino acids: CASSDIQGAGYGYTS. Written as DNA, the CDR3 is TGTGCCAGCAGTGATATCCAGGGGGCGGGGTATGGCTACACCTCC.

V is TRBV7-8 and J is TRBJ2-7; the D call may be TRBD1 or TRBD2 (5 bases each). There are 14 residues in the CDR3. Trimming pared 5 bases from V and 3 bases from J, leaving 14 bases between. Germline V lookup: CDR1 SGHVS, CDR2 FQNEAQ. Here the CDR3 reads CASSQIGAGYEQYF. In nucleotides, the CDR3 is TGTGCCAGCAGCCAGATAGGGGCGGGCTACGAGCAGTACTTC.

The gene calls are TRBV19 and TRBJ1-5; D gene uncertain. CDR1 and CDR2 from the germline V gene are LNHDA and SQIVND (reference sequence). The CDR3 is 13 residues long. V lost 6 bases, J lost 1 base, and 7 bases lay in between. CDR3 DNA: TGTGCCAGTAGGACGGGGAGCAATCAGCCCCAGCATTTT. Translated: CASRTGSNQPQHF.

This clonotype was found a few times. This chain links TRBV6-1 with TRBJ1-3; tentative D call: TRBD1 (5 bases). V was trimmed by 9 bases and J by 2 bases, leaving 17 bases between them. CDR1 is MNHNS, CDR2 SASEGT, per germline. CDR3 length equals 15 residues. The CDR3 is CASRKTDVTGNTIYF. The CDR3 nucleotides read TGTGCCAGTAGGAAGACAGACGTCACTGGAAACACCATATATTTT.

This clonotype was found many times. The chain couples TRBV28 to TRBJ2-5; D is possibly TRBD2 (6 bases). V was trimmed by 8 bases and J by 7 bases, leaving 32 bases between them. This CDR3 is built from 18 residues. CDR1 MDHEN and CDR2 SYDVKM come from the germline V gene. CDR3 sequence: CASATPGPGLLAGGTQYF. The DNA for the CDR3 is TGTGCCAGCGCGACCCCCGGACCGGGACTTCTCGCCGGGGGGACCCAGTACTTC.

This clonotype has only a few counts. This chain uses TRBV20-1 with TRBJ1-5; no definite D call. Germline-derived CDR1 and CDR2 are DFQATT and SNEGSKA (reference sequence). The CDR3 runs 13 residues. Trimming left V 3 bases short and J 0 bases short, with 6 bases between. CDR3 bases: TGCAGTGCTAGGATTCCTAGCAATCAGCCCCAGCATTTT. It translates to CSARIPSNQPQHF.

The table lists this clonotype with many counts. The chain has TRBV28 and TRBJ2-7, with 8 bases matching TRBD1. The junction had 7 bases not matched to a gene; V was cut back by 3 bases and J by 6 bases. The CDR3 consists of 14 residues. Germline-derived CDR1 and CDR2 are MDHEN and SYDVKM. The DNA for the CDR3 is TGTGCCAGCAGTTTCCACCGGGACAGGTCCGAGCAGTACTTC. It is translated as CASSFHRDRSEQYF.

The table lists this clonotype with many counts. The J gene is TRBJ2-7, the V gene TRBV6-2 or TRBV6-3; D could derive from TRBD1 or TRBD2 (5 bases each). The V end was cut by 5 bases, the J end by 2 bases, with 19 bases between. This CDR3 comprises 16 residues. Germline CDR1 MNHEY, CDR2 SVGEGT. CDR3 protein: CASSHLTGGRTYEQYF. CDR3 DNA: TGTGCCAGCAGTCACTTGACTGGGGGAAGAACCTACGAGCAGTACTTC.

In regard to this clonotype: Given a much more abundant clone one base away, this may be a read error. The genes are TRBV6-1 and TRBJ1-5; tentative D call: TRBD1 (5 bases). The V gene's germline CDR1 is MNHNS and CDR2 SASEGT. The CDR3 contains 14 residues. The DNA for the CDR3 is TGTGCCAGCACTCTCCCCCAGGGCGGTCAGTCCCAGCATTTT. This translates into CASTLPQGGQSQHF.

In its sample, this clonotype was seen many times. The rearrangement uses TRBV11-1 and TRBJ2-7; maybe TRBD2 (6 bases). Germline CDR1 is SGHAT and CDR2 is FQDESV (reference sequence). The CDR3 consists of 15 residues. Trimming pared 3 bases from V and 2 bases from J, leaving 14 bases between. The CDR3 here is CASSFPLANPYEQYF. The CDR3 DNA reads as TGTGCCAGCAGCTTTCCTCTAGCGAACCCCTACGAGCAGTACTTC.

The J gene is TRBJ2-1, the V gene TRBV7-9, with D uncertain. Germline V gene sequence: CDR1 SEHNR, CDR2 FQNEAQ (reference sequence). The V and J ends lost 5 bases and 0 bases respectively, with 11 bases between them. The CDR3 is 15 amino acids. As DNA, the CDR3 is TGTGCCAGCAGCCACGGGTCCCGCTCCTACAATGAGCAGTTCTTC. Amino acid sequence: CASSHGSRSYNEQFF. Drawing the rest from reference TRBV7-9 and TRBJ2-1, the complete variable domain is DTGVSQNPRHKITKRGQNVTFRCDPISEHNRLYWYRQTLGQGPEFLTYFQNEAQLEKSRLLSDRFSAERPKGSFSTLEIQRTEQGDSAMYLCASSHGSRSYNEQFFGPGTRLTVL.

This chain links TRBV20-1 with TRBJ1-2; the D gene is possibly TRBD1 (5 bases). Trimming stripped 5 bases from V and 4 bases from J, with 8 bases between. Germline V gene sequence: CDR1 DFQATT, CDR2 SNEGSKA (reference sequence). The CDR3 covers 11 residues. DNA for the CDR3: TGCAGTGCTCCAGACAGCTATGGCTACACCTTC. Translating it yields CSAPDSYGYTF.

J is TRBJ2-5 and V is TRBV25-1; D unclear. Looked up from germline, CDR1 is MGHDK and CDR2 is SYGVNS. V lost 3 bases and J 2 bases, leaving 13 bases between the germline ends. The CDR3 is 15 residues long. The CDR3 sequence is CASSDFTTFQETQYF. The CDR3 region has the DNA TGTGCCAGCAGTGATTTTACTACCTTTCAAGAGACCCAGTACTTC.

The rearrangement joins TRBV9 to TRBJ2-7, with no clear D. The CDR3 extends over 15 amino acids. V was clipped by 3 bases and J by 2 bases, with 15 bases between them. Germline V gene sequence: CDR1 SGDLS, CDR2 YYNGEE. CDR3 region: CASSDSDATPYEQYF. CDR3 bases: TGTGCCAGCAGCGATTCGGACGCGACCCCCTACGAGCAGTACTTC.